One T cell receptor beta chain is described in this entry. Original processing methods: Scientists estimated how many nucleated cells there were by amplifying reference gene primers. Using immunoSEQ multiplex PCR, the repertoire was profiled, and TCRdb retains in-frame clones only, with some absent. V, J and clone size are those of that table, while D and trimming were read from the DNA. This sample has about 250,000 clones; approximately 90% occur once, and the top ten carry approximately 9.5%. The CDR3 runs 13 residues. Trimming shortened V by 5 bases and J by 5 bases, and 10 bases separated the two germline ends. Germline V gene sequence: CDR1 LNHDA, CDR2 SQIVND (reference sequence). The data were taken from a study of blood T cell repertoires in COVID-19. At the level of the study: T cells, B-cell-depleted T cells, or PBMCs supplied cDNA or gDNA.

The TCR comes from a man between 40 and 49 years old who had recovered from COVID-19. The rearrangement uses TRBV19 and TRBJ1-5; a possible D gene is TRBD1 (5 bases). What was sequenced was PBMCs or T cells enriched from blood (not recorded which). The CDR3 spells CASSLSGDQPQHF. The DNA for the CDR3 is TGTGCCAGTAGTCTCTCGGGGGATCAGCCCCAGCATTTT.